Here is one T cell receptor beta chain with its context. Its antigen is currently unknown. This CDR3 is also generated by other DNA sequences in the sample. The sample belongs to a study of shared clonotypes between healthy human individuals. Study details: Used for every donor were three CD4 naive, three CD4 memory, two CD8 naive and one CD8 memory plate.

Findings and caveats of the study: Clonotype sharing among donors likely depends on sequencing depth. Represented genetic and exposure-history diversity was restricted by having few donors.

Per the authors' pipeline: ImmunoSEQ sequences covered only the junction and lacked quality scores; filtering therefore differed. TCRdb's table, derived via immunoSEQ multiplex PCR, lists solely in-frame clones and lacks some. Clone size and V and J calls were adopted from that table, with D and trimming inferred from the DNA. Of a few million clones in the sample, roughly nine tenths are singletons; the top ten hold roughly 0.15%. The source material was naive CD4+ T cells sorted from blood. As for subset: CD45RA+ positively selected. The receptor's source is a man younger than 35 in good health.

The CDR3 DNA reads TGCGCCAGCAGCTTGTCCGGAGAGACCCAGTACTTC. Protein sequence: CASSLSGETQYF. This rearrangement joins TRBV5-1 to TRBJ2-5; D remains unclear. The CDR3 loop spans 12 amino acids. Germline assignment: CDR1 SGHRS and CDR2 YFSETQ. The V end was cut by 1 base, the J end by 4 bases, with 5 bases between.